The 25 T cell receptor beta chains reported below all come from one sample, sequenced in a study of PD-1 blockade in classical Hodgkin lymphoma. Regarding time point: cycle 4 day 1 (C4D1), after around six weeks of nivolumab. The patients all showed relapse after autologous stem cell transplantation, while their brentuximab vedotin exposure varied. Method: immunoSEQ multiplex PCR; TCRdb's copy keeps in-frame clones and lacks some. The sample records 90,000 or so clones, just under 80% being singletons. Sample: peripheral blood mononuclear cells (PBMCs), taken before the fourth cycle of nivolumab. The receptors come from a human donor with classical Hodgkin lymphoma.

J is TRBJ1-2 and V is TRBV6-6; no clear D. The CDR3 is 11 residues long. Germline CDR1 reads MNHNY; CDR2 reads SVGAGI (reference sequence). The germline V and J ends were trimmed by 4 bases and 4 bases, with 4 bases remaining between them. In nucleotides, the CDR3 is TGTGCCAGCAGTTCTGTCTATGGCTACACCTTC. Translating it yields CASSSVYGYTF.

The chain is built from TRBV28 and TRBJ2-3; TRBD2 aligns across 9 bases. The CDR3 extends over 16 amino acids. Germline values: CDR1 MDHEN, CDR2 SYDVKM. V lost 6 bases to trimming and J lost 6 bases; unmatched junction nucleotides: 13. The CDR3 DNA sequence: TGTGCCAGCAGCCCTTCGCGGGGGGGGCCACCGGATACGCAGTATTTT. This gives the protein CASSPSRGGPPDTQYF. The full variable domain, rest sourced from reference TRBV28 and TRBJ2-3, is DVKVTQSSRYLVKRTGEKVFLECVQDMDHENMFWYRQDPGLGLRLIYFSYDVKMKEKGDIPEGYSVSREKKERFSLILESASTNQTSMYLCASSPSRGGPPDTQYFGPGTRLTVL.

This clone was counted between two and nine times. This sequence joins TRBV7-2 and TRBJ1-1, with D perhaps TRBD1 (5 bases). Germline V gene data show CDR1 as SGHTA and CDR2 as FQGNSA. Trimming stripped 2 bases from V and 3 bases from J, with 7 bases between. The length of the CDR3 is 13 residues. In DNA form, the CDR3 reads TGTGCCAGCAGCTTATTACAGGACACTGAAGCTTTCTTT. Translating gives CASSLLQDTEAFF.

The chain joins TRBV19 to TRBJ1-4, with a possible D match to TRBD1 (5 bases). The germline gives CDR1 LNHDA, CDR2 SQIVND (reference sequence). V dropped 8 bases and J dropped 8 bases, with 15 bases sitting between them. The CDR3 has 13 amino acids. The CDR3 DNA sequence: TGTGCCAGTCATGGTAGGGGCCGGGAAAAACTGTTTTTT. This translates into CASHGRGREKLFF.

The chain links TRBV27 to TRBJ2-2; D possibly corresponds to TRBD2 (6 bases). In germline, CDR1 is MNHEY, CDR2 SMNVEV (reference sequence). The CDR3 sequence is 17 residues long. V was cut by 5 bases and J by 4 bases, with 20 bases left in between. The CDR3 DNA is TGTGCCAGCAGTCCCGGGGGACGGTCTTGGGGCACCGGGGAGCTGTTTTTT. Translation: CASSPGGRSWGTGELFF.

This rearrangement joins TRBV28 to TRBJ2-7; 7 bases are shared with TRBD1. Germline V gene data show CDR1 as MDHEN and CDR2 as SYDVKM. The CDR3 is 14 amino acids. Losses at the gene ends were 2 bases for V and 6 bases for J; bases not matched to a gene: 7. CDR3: CASSLNPTGREQYF. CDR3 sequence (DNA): TGTGCCAGCAGTTTAAATCCGACAGGGCGCGAGCAGTACTTC. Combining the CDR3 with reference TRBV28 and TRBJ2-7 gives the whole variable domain DVKVTQSSRYLVKRTGEKVFLECVQDMDHENMFWYRQDPGLGLRLIYFSYDVKMKEKGDIPEGYSVSREKKERFSLILESASTNQTSMYLCASSLNPTGREQYFGPGTRLTVT.

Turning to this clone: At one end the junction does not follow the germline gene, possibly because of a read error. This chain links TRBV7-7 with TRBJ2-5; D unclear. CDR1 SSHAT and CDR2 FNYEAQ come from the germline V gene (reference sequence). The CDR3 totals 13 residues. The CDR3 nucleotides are TGTGCTAGCAGCTCCGAATCAGACGAGACCCAGTACTTC. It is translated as CASSSESDETQYF.

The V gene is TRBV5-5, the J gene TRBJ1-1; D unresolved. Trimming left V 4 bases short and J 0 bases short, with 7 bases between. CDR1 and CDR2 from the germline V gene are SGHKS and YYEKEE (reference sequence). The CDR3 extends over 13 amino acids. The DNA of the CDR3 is TGTGCCAGCAGCATTTACATGAACACTGAAGCTTTCTTT. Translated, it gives CASSIYMNTEAFF.

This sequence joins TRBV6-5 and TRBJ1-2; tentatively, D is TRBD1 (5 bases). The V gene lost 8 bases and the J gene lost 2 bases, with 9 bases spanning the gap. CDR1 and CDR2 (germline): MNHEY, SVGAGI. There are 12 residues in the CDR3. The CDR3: CASSPGNYGYTF. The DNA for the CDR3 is TGTGCCAGCTCCCCAGGGAACTATGGCTACACCTTC.

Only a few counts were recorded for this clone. This CDR3 is CASNRGVTEAFF. In nucleotides, the CDR3 is TGTGCCAGCAATAGGGGGGTCACTGAAGCTTTCTTT. V and J are TRBV28 and TRBJ1-1; perhaps TRBD1 as D (6 bases). There are 12 residues in the CDR3. Trimming took 7 bases from V and 4 from J, leaving 10 bases between them. In germline, CDR1 is MDHEN, CDR2 SYDVKM.

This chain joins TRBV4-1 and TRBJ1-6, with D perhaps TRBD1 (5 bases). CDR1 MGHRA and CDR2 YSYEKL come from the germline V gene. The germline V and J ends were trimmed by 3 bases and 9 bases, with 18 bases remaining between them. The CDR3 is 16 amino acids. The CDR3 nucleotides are TGCGCCAGCAGCCATCCCTCGGCGGGGCGGAGTTCACCCCTCCACTTT. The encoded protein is CASSHPSAGRSSPLHF.

The CDR3 sequence is CASIPGQGAGGYTF. In DNA, the CDR3 is TGTGCCAGCATCCCGGGACAGGGGGCGGGGGGCTACACCTTC. V and J are TRBV6-5 and TRBJ1-2; 12 bases agree with TRBD1. V shed 7 bases, J shed 8 bases, and the junction held 8 bases outside the gene matches. Per the germline V gene, CDR1 is MNHEY and CDR2 is SVGAGI. The CDR3 extends over 14 amino acids.

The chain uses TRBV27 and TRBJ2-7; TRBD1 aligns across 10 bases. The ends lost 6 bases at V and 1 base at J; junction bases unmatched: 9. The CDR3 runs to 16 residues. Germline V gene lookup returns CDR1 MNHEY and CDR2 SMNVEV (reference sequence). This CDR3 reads CASSRRGTGVSYEQYF. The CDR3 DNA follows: TGTGCCAGCAGCCGTCGAGGGACAGGGGTTTCCTACGAGCAGTACTTC.

The CDR3 region has the DNA TGTGCCAGCTCACCACCAGGGGGGGAAAATCAGCCCCAGCATTTT. This codes for CASSPPGGENQPQHF. This sequence joins TRBV18 and TRBJ1-5; D possibly corresponds to TRBD1 (6 bases). CDR1 is KGHSH, CDR2 LQKENI, per germline. V lost 0 bases and J lost 4, with 10 bases in between. The CDR3 covers 15 residues.

CDR3 DNA: TGCAGCGTCTCATACCCTAGCGGGAGATCGTACGAGCAGTACTTC. This sequence encodes CSVSYPSGRSYEQYF. The V gene is TRBV29-1, the J gene TRBJ2-7, with 10 bases that match TRBD2. Germline CDR1 reads SQVTM; CDR2 reads ANQGSEA. The CDR3 extends over 15 amino acids. Germline trimming cut 6 bases from V and 4 bases from J; bases unmatched to any gene: 12.

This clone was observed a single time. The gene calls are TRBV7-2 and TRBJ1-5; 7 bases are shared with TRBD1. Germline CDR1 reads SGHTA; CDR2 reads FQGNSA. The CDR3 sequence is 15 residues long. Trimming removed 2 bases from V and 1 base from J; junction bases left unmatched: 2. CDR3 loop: CASSLPDRSNQPQHF. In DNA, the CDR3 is TGTGCCAGCAGCTTACCGGACAGGAGCAATCAGCCCCAGCATTTT.

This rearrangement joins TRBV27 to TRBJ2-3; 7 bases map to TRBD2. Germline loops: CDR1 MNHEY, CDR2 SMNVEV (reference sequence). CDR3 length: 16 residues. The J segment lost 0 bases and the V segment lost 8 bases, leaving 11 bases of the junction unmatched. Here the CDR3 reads CASLREGPTSTDTQYF. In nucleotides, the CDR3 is TGTGCCAGCTTAAGGGAGGGTCCTACTAGCACAGATACGCAGTATTTT.

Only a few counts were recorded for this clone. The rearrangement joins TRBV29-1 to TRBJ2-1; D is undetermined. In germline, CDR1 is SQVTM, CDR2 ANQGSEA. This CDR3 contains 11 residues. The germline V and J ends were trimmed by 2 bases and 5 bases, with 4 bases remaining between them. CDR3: CSVERDNEQFF. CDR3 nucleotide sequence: TGCAGCGTTGAACGGGACAATGAGCAGTTCTTC.

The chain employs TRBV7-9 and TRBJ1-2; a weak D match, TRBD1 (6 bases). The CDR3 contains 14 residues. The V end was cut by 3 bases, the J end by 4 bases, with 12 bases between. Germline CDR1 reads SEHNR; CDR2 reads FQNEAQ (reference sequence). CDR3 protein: CASSFHTGLYGYTF. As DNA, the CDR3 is TGTGCCAGCAGCTTCCACACAGGGCTCTATGGCTACACCTTC. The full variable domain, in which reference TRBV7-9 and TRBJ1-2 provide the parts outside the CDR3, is DTGVSQNPRHKITKRGQNVTFRCDPISEHNRLYWYRQTLGQGPEFLTYFQNEAQLEKSRLLSDRFSAERPKGSFSTLEIQRTEQGDSAMYLCASSFHTGLYGYTFGSGTRLTVV.

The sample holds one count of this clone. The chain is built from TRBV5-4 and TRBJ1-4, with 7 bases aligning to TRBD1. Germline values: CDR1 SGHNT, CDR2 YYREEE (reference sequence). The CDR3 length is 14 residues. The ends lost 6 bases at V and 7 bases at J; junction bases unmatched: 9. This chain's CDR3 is CASNQGGATEKLFF. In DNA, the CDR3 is TGTGCCAGCAACCAGGGGGGGGCTACTGAAAAACTGTTTTTT.

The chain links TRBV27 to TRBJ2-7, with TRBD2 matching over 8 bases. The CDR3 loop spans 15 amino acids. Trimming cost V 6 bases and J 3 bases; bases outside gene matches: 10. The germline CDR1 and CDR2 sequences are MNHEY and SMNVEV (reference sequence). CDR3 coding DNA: TGTGCCAGCAGCCCCATCCGGGAGGGCCTCTACGAGCAGTACTTC. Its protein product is CASSPIREGLYEQYF.

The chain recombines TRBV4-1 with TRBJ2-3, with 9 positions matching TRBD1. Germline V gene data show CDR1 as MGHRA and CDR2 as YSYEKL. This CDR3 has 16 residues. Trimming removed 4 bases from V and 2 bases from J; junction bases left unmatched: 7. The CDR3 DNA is TGCGCCAGCAGCCCGGAGCGGGACAGGGACACAGATACGCAGTATTTT. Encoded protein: CASSPERDRDTDTQYF.

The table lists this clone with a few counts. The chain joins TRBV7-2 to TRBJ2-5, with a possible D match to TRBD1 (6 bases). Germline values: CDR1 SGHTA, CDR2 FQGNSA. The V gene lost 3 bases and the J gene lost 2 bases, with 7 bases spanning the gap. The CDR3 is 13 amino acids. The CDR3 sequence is CASSFRGQETQYF. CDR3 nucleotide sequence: TGTGCCAGCAGCTTCAGGGGACAAGAGACCCAGTACTTC.

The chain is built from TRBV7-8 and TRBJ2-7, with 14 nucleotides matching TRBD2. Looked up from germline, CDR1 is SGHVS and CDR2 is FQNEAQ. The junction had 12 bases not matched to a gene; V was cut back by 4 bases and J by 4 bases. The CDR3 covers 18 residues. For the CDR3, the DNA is TGTGCCAGCAGCTCACAACCGGGACTAGCGGGAGTGAAATACGAGCAGTACTTC. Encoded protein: CASSSQPGLAGVKYEQYF.

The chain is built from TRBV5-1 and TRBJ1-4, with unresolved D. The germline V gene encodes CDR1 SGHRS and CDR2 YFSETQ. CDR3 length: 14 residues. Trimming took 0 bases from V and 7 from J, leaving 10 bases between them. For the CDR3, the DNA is TGCGCCAGCAGCTTGGAGTCAGGTCGTGAAAAACTGTTTTTT. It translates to CASSLESGREKLFF.